The 5 T cell receptor beta chains listed next were all sequenced from one sample in a study of Graves' ophthalmopathy and Graves' hyperthyroidism. Scientists amplified the TCR beta CDR3 regions from RNA transcripts. The first-round RT-PCR employed HTBI primers together with the Qiagen OneStep RT-PCR kit. A multiplex PCR was then performed as the second round. TCRdb re-derived calls from the multiplex PCR reads in MiXCR, one entry per CDR3 protein. The repertoire holds around 1.1 million distinct CDR3 sequences, with 35% to 45% as singletons. Sequences were obtained from peripheral blood or thyroid tissue (not recorded which). The source is an adult man with Graves' hyperthyroidism.

In its sample, this clonotype was seen a few times. A much larger clone lies one base from this, so it may be a read error. The chain employs TRBV7-8 and TRBJ1-1; D gene ambiguous. Between the trimmed V and J ends, which lost 4 bases and 0 bases, there was a span of 12 bases. Per the germline V gene, CDR1 is SGHVS and CDR2 is FQNEAQ. The CDR3 has 15 amino acids. CDR3 DNA sequence: TGTGCCAGCAGCTCCCCGGACTCCCTGAACACTGAAGCTTTCTTT. Translated: CASSSPDSLNTEAFF.

Ten or more counts support this clonotype. This chain uses TRBV11-2 with TRBJ1-6; TRBD1 is a possible D gene (5 bases). The germline gives CDR1 SGHAT, CDR2 FQNNGV. V was cut by 0 bases and J by 10 bases, with 13 bases left in between. This CDR3 has 15 residues. The CDR3 DNA sequence: TGTGCCAGCAGCTTAGAACTGGGGACCCGATCACCCCTCCACTTT. Protein product: CASSLELGTRSPLHF.

The CDR3 bases are TGCAGTGCTAGAGAGCCTAGCGGGCCGAACACCGGGGAGCTGTTTTTT. It specifies CSAREPSGPNTGELFF. The V call is TRBV20-1, the J call TRBJ2-2, with TRBD2 matching 8 bases. Germline V CDR1 and CDR2: DFQATT, SNEGSKA (reference sequence). This CDR3 is built from 16 residues. V gave up 0 bases and J gave up 0 bases; unmatched junction bases: 3.

This clonotype has ten or more counts. V usage is TRBV20-1 and J usage is TRBJ2-7; 7 bases fit TRBD1. Losses at the gene ends were 6 bases for V and 3 bases for J; bases not matched to a gene: 11. There are 14 residues in the CDR3. Germline V gene data show CDR1 as DFQATT and CDR2 as SNEGSKA (reference sequence). The CDR3 loop reads CSAVLEGTVYEQYF. In DNA form, the CDR3 reads TGCAGTGCCGTGCTAGAGGGGACAGTCTACGAGCAGTACTTC.

This clonotype showed up many times. This chain joins TRBV25-1 and TRBJ1-1; tentatively, D is TRBD1 (5 bases). Germline CDR1 and CDR2: MGHDK and SYGVNS. V was cut by 0 bases and J by 6 bases, with 11 bases left in between. The CDR3 totals 14 residues. Here the CDR3 reads CASSEYRGKSEAFF. In nucleotides, the CDR3 is TGTGCCAGCAGTGAATATAGGGGAAAGTCTGAAGCTTTCTTT. Complete variable domain (other parts from reference TRBV25-1 and TRBJ1-1): EADIYQTPRYLVIGTGKKITLECSQTMGHDKMYWYQQDPGMELHLIHYSYGVNSTEKGDLSSESTVSRIRTEHFPLTLESARPSHTSQYLCASSEYRGKSEAFFGQGTRLTVV.